This T cell receptor (beta chain) derives from a study of somatic mutations in cytotoxic T cells in rheumatoid arthritis. Study-wide results and caveats: Age-matched healthy controls and rheumatoid arthritis patients had CD8+ T-cell clonality that did not differ significantly.

A word on this clone: Its antigen is undetermined.

Assay used: immunoSEQ multiplex PCR; TCRdb lists only in-frame clones, some missing. The repertoire holds thousands of clones, around 78% seen once, with 65% to 80% in the top ten. The starting material was CD8+ T cells sorted from blood, obtained at a follow-up visit. This TCR was sampled from a man aged 35 to 55 with rheumatoid arthritis.

In DNA form, the CDR3 reads TGTGCCAGCAGAGGGGGGACAGGGGGCCTCGAGCAGTACTTC. This gives the protein CASRGGTGGLEQYF. The chain is built from TRBV28 and TRBJ2-5, with 12 bases fitting TRBD1. The J call may be faulty, since TRBJ2-7 better matches the DNA end. Germline V lookup: CDR1 MDHEN, CDR2 SYDVKM. CDR3 length: 14 residues.